The 13 T cell receptor beta chains below all came from one sample that was sequenced in a study of T cells in Graves' hyperthyroidism and ophthalmopathy (dated by TCRdb to about 2019). Library preparation employed multiplex PCR. The sequencing machine was an Illumina HiSeq 2000. TCR beta CDR3 regions were amplified from RNA transcripts. A first-round RT-PCR of the TCR CDR3 used the HTBI primer set with the Qiagen OneStep RT-PCR kit. TCRdb trimmed the raw reads at Q25, called clones with MiXCR and kept productive beta chains. Merged by CDR3 protein, the rows form single entries marked with the most common genes and DNA. The sample yields 300,000 to 400,000 distinct CDR3 sequences; around 15% were counted once. In total, the top ten clones hold 15% to 20% of the sample. Source material: blood. Receptors were obtained from a woman aged 25 to 39 with Graves' ophthalmopathy.

The rearrangement links TRBV6-1 to TRBJ1-2; tentative D call: TRBD1 (5 bases). The germline V gene encodes CDR1 MNHNS and CDR2 SASEGT. The V end was cut by 7 bases, the J end by 4 bases, with 16 bases between. This CDR3 region has 14 residues. The CDR3: CASTSGARSYGYTF. CDR3 nucleotide sequence: TGTGCCAGCACCAGCGGGGCGAGGAGCTATGGCTACACCTTC.

The rearrangement joins TRBV5-5 to TRBJ1-1, with a possible D match to TRBD1 (6 bases). The CDR3 totals 16 residues. Trimming removed 0 bases at V and 0 bases at J, with 12 bases between. Per the germline V gene, CDR1 is SGHKS and CDR2 is YYEKEE (reference sequence). CDR3 loop: CASSLDPQGMNTEAFF. CDR3 in DNA: TGTGCCAGCAGCTTGGATCCGCAGGGGATGAACACTGAAGCTTTCTTT.

This clonotype was counted at least ten times. V and J are TRBV2 and TRBJ1-1; a weak D match, TRBD1 (6 bases). Trimming removed 8 bases at V and 6 bases at J, with 13 bases between. The CDR3 length is 12 residues. Germline CDR1 reads SNHLY; CDR2 reads FYNNEI. CDR3 sequence (DNA): TGTGCCAGCCTGGGGGGGCCCGCTGAAGCTTTCTTT. Protein product: CASLGGPAEAFF.

This clonotype was picked up a small number of times. A read error may explain this, as a much larger clone is one base away. The chain uses TRBV10-2 and TRBJ1-1, with TRBD1 as a possible D gene (5 bases). CDR3 length: 16 amino acids. Trimming removed 2 bases from V and 2 bases from J, with 15 bases in between. The germline V gene encodes CDR1 WSHSY and CDR2 SAAADI. The CDR3 loop is CASSEPADGANTEAFF. The CDR3, as DNA: TGCGCCAGCAGTGAGCCGGCCGATGGGGCTAACACTGAAGCTTTCTTT.

The sample holds many counts of this clonotype. The chain couples TRBV18 to TRBJ1-6; tentatively, D is TRBD1 (6 bases). Per germline, CDR1 KGHSH and CDR2 LQKENI. Trimming stripped 4 bases from V and 3 bases from J, with 7 bases between. The CDR3 contains 14 residues. CDR3 sequence (DNA): TGTGCCAGCTCACGGACAGACTATAATTCACCCCTCCACTTT. Amino acids: CASSRTDYNSPLHF.

This chain joins TRBV6-5 and TRBJ2-7; 14 bases line up with TRBD2. Germline loops: CDR1 MNHEY, CDR2 SVGAGI. The trim removed 4 bases at V and 0 bases at J, leaving 8 bases unmatched. This CDR3 has 18 amino acids. CDR3 nucleotide sequence: TGTGCCAGCAGTTCCGGACTAGCGGGGGGTACGAGCTCCTACGAGCAGTACTTC. Translation: CASSSGLAGGTSSYEQYF.

This clonotype was picked up many times. V and J are TRBV12-5 and TRBJ1-6; D not resolved. The CDR3 spans 14 residues. CDR1 LGHNT and CDR2 FRNRAP come from the germline V gene. Deletions cut 0 bases from V and 9 bases from J, with 9 bases between. The CDR3 nucleotides read TGTGCTAGTGGTTTGGTATATGGGTTTTCACCCCTCCACTTT. This gives the protein CASGLVYGFSPLHF.

The chain carries TRBV28 and TRBJ1-2, with TRBD1 as a possible D gene (6 bases). The V and J ends lost 5 bases and 8 bases respectively, with 24 bases between them. From germline, CDR1 is MDHEN and CDR2 SYDVKM. CDR3 length equals 16 residues. CDR3 residues: CASSAKLKKQGWGYTF. In nucleotides, the CDR3 is TGTGCCAGCAGTGCTAAACTAAAGAAGCAGGGGTGGGGCTACACCTTC.

This clonotype has ten or more counts. The genes are TRBV2 and TRBJ1-2; no definite D call. Trimming removed 2 bases at V and 7 bases at J, with 11 bases between. Germline V CDR1 and CDR2: SNHLY, FYNNEI. The CDR3 spans 13 residues. CDR3 sequence reads: CASSESTDGGYTF. The CDR3 nucleotides read TGTGCCAGCAGTGAATCGACGGACGGTGGCTACACCTTC.

The table lists this clonotype with a count of one. This chain uses TRBV11-2 with TRBJ2-5; D gene unclear. CDR3 length: 13 amino acids. Trimming cost V 5 bases and J 5 bases, with 12 bases left between them. In germline, CDR1 is SGHAT, CDR2 FQNNGV. The DNA for the CDR3 is TGTGCCAGCAGCCGAGGCGCGGCGGAGACCCAGTACTTC. It is translated as CASSRGAAETQYF.

This clonotype was recorded many times. The genes are TRBV18 and TRBJ2-5; D call uncertain. CDR3 length: 13 residues. V shed 4 bases and J shed 0 bases, with 6 bases lying between them. CDR1 is KGHSH and CDR2 is LQKENI in the germline V gene. CDR3: CASSRTNQETQYF. CDR3 bases: TGTGCCAGCTCACGCACAAACCAAGAGACCCAGTACTTC.

The table lists this clonotype with a few counts. A much more abundant neighbour one base away suggests this may be a read error. The J gene is TRBJ2-2, the V gene TRBV11-2, with 8 nucleotides matching TRBD1. Trimming removed 5 bases from V and 4 bases from J; junction bases left unmatched: 3. Germline CDR1 SGHAT, CDR2 FQNNGV. The CDR3 is 14 amino acids. CDR3 protein: CASSHDRGTGELFF. CDR3 sequence (DNA): TGTGCCAGCAGCCACGACAGGGGCACCGGGGAGCTGTTTTTT.

This clonotype was recorded at least ten times. The rearrangement uses TRBV3-1 and TRBJ2-3; 10 nucleotides line up with TRBD2. The CDR3 sequence is 15 residues long. Germline lookup yields CDR1 LGHDT and CDR2 YNNKEL (reference sequence). The ends lost 4 bases at V and 4 bases at J; junction bases unmatched: 5. This CDR3 reads CASSPTGTSADTQYF. The CDR3 region has the DNA TGTGCCAGCAGCCCCACCGGGACTAGCGCAGATACGCAGTATTTT.